This paragraph covers one TCR beta chain sequence. Its antigen is currently not known. Base qualities are missing; no much larger clone stands one base away. These data come from a study of shared clonotypes between healthy human individuals (TCRdb year 2020). For the wider study: The cohort included a few men and a couple of women between 18 and 49 years of age. For each donor, three plates each were used for CD4 naive and CD4 memory, two plates were used for CD8 naive, and one plate was used for CD8 memory. Blood TCR repertoires of five healthy adults were deeply sequenced to estimate repertoire size and the extent of clonotype sharing between individuals. Different laboratories and diverse techniques were used to prepare libraries and sequence TCR repertoires, to increase sequencing depth and limit assay-specific biases. Leukapheresis yielded between about 0.94 and 10 billion PBMCs per donor. Results the study describes overall, beyond this receptor: When several donors were compared, the shared fraction of clonotypes was around 5.1% for naive CD4, approximately 3.3% for naive CD8, roughly 2.5% for memory CD4, and 0.3% to 0.5% for memory CD8. Naive subsets generally had larger estimated clonotype richness than memory subsets. Even with the large sequencing depth, rarefaction of the sorted-subset datasets indicated that sequencing was incomplete. Sampling was restricted to blood, and TCR repertoires in tissue are likely to differ from TCR repertoires in blood. Because the study included a small number of donors, the genetic and exposure-history diversity represented was limited. Compared with non-shared clonotypes, clonotypes shared by all four sorted-subset donors had higher generation probabilities. Based on pairwise subsampling, the degree of clonotype sharing among donors was expected to be affected by sequencing depth.

Using the deep immunoSEQ assay, multiplex PCR amplified TCR CDR3 regions from genomic DNA. Extracted genomic DNA from each cell subset was distributed evenly across all wells of several immunoSEQ 96-well plates, and each plate was treated as a replicate. For sorted subsets, approximately 0.2 ug of genomic DNA, equivalent to some 30,000 T cell genomes, went into each replicate PCR. The purified libraries were quantified using a Qubit 3.0 fluorometer, sized with a Bioanalyzer 2100, and then quantified again using the KAPA Library Quantification kit. Every immunoSEQ 96-well plate was sequenced on a separate single-read 150-cycle Illumina NextSeq 550 flow cell. On the study's bioinformatics: Because the immunoSEQ output held only junctional sequences and lacked quality scores, the filtering could not match the filtering applied to full-length reads. To assign V/J genes and CDR3, sequences were annotated against IMGT germline references using PyIR, a Python wrapper for IgBLAST v1.9. Reads with weak V/J assignments (E-value above 1e-6), missing CDR3, stop codons, out-of-frame junctions, or ambiguous translated residues were removed. A V3J clonotype was defined by an identical inferred V gene, J gene, and CDR3 amino acid sequence. Percentage overlap between repertoires was computed as shared unique clonotypes divided by the size of the smaller repertoire. Richness of each repertoire was evaluated using RTK rarefaction, the Chao1 estimator, and Recon v2.1 estimates of unobserved clonotypes. Generation probabilities for all TCRbeta clonotypes obtained by the gDNA method from several donors were computed using OLGA. TCRdb re-hosts the immuneACCESS table, in-frame sequences only. Its copies lack some clones; in the studies checked, an unresolved V gene accounts for under half of them, and the cause for the rest is not known. V and J calls and clone size follow that table, whereas D and trimming were derived from the DNA. The sample table contains about 770,000 clones; only one count was recorded for roughly two thirds of them. The top ten hold more than 1.5% of the sample.

Donors were healthy HIV-negative adults with no recently reported acute infections or vaccinations. All donors were Caucasian adults living in Nashville, Tennessee, USA. CD4+ T cells were enriched by magnetic negative selection, after which naive cells were positively selected on CD45RA and the negative fraction was taken as the memory subset. Blood was collected by leukapheresis, and PBMCs were isolated by Ficoll-Histopaque density gradient centrifugation and then cryopreserved in liquid nitrogen vapor phase. Purity and quantity of every magnetically sorted T cell population were checked by analytical flow cytometry. From each sorted fraction, genomic DNA was isolated and quantified by UV absorbance on a Nanodrop 2000c. This TCR was sampled from a young woman in good health. Sequences were obtained from memory CD4+ T cells sorted from blood. The cell subset or site label for this specimen denotes: CD45RA-negative fraction.

CDR3 reads: CASSLAGKETQYF. In nucleotides, the sequence is TGTGCCAGCAGCTTAGCGGGGAAAGAGACCCAGTACTTC. The chain couples TRBV7-9 to TRBJ2-5; the D gene cannot be named for sure. The germline V gene (reference sequence) sets CDR1 to SEHNR and CDR2 to FQNEAQ. The junction carries 5 bases between V and J, which are trimmed by 0 bases and 3 bases respectively. From its cysteine to its phenylalanine, the CDR3 spans 13 amino acids. The entry retains the CDR3 DNA only, 39 bases that are in frame from base 1.